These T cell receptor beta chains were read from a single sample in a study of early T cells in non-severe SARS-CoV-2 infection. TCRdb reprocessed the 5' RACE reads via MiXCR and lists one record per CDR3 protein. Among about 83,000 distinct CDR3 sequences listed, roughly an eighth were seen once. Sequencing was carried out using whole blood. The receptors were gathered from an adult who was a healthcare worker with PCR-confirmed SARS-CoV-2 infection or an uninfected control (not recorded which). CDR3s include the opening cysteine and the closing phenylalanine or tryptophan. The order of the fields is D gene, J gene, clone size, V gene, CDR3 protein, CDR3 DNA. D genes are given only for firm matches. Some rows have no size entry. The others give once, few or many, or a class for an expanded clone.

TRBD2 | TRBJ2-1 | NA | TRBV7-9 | CASSLGTSGLSYNEQFF | TGTGCCAGCAGCTTGGGGACTAGCGGCCTCTCCTACAATGAGCAGTTCTTC
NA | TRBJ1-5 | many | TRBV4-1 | CASSQGRGQNNQPQHF | TGCGCCAGCAGCCAAGGTCGGGGTCAGAACAATCAGCCCCAGCATTTT
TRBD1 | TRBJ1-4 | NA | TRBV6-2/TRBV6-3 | CASSPGTGEVEKLFF | TGTGCCAGCAGTCCCGGGACAGGGGAAGTGGAAAAACTGTTTTTT
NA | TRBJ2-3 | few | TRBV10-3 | CAISPGVGGNTDTQYF | TGTGCCATCAGCCCTGGGGTGGGGGGCAACACAGATACGCAGTATTTT
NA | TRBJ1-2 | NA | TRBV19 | CATIGESAYGYTF | TGTGCCACCATTGGAGAGTCCGCCTATGGCTACACCTTC
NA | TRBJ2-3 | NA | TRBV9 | CPSGPPPSTDTQYF | TGTCCCAGCGGGCCCCCTCCAAGCACAGATACGCAGTATTTT
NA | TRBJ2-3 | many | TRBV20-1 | CSQRGITDTQYF | TGCAGTCAAAGGGGGATAACAGATACGCAGTATTTT
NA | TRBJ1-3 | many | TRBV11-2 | CASSLSIFPGQQRLSGNTIYF | TGTGCCAGCAGCTTAAGTATCTTCCCGGGCCAGCAGCGTCTCTCTGGAAACACCATATATTTT
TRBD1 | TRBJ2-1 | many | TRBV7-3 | CASSLSRGQGNEQFF | TGTGCCAGCAGCTTAAGTAGGGGACAGGGCAATGAGCAGTTCTTC
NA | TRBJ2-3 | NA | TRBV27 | CASVDTDTQYF | TGTGCCAGCGTAGACACAGATACGCAGTATTTT
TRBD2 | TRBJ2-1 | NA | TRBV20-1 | CSARDGTSSFSNEQFF | TGCAGTGCTAGAGATGGGACTAGCTCTTTCTCGAATGAGCAGTTCTTC
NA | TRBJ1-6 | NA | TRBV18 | CTSSRDLNSPLHF | TGTACCAGCTCACGGGATTTGAATTCACCCCTCCACTTT
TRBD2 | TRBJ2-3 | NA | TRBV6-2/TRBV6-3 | CASSPRTSGEDTQYF | TGTGCCAGCAGTCCCCGGACTAGCGGGGAAGATACGCAGTATTTT
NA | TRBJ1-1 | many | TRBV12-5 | CASGLVLGRTTEAFF | TGTGCTAGTGGTTTGGTACTTGGGAGAACGACTGAAGCTTTCTTT
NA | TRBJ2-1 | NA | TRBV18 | CASSPPAQTYNEQFF | TGTGCCAGCTCACCACCGGCACAGACTTACAATGAGCAGTTCTTC
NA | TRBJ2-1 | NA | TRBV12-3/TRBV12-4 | CASSLALGQGYNEQFF | TGTGCCAGCAGTTTAGCGCTCGGGCAGGGCTACAATGAGCAGTTCTTC
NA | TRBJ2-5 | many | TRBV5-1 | CASRPGTGETQYF | TGCGCCAGCAGACCGGGGACTGGAGAGACCCAGTACTTC
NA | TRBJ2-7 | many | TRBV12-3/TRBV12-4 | CASSLRDGYEQYF | TGTGCCAGCAGTCTCCGGGACGGCTACGAGCAGTACTTC
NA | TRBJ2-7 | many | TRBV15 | CATSRFDSRYEQYF | TGTGCCACCAGCAGATTTGACTCCCGCTACGAGCAGTACTTC
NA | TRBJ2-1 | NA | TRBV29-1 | CSVEGGGQGWMEQFF | TGCAGCGTTGAAGGGGGTGGGCAGGGGTGGATGGAGCAGTTCTTC
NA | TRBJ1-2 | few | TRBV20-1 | CSARRPGRPEDYGYTF | TGCAGTGCTAGACGACCAGGACGGCCCGAGGACTATGGCTACACCTTC
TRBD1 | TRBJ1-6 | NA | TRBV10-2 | CASRLQGAHSPLHF | TGCGCCAGCCGGTTGCAGGGGGCACATTCACCCCTCCACTTT
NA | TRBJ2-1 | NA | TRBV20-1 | CSASGGATGGNEQFF | TGCAGTGCTAGCGGGGGCGCGACCGGAGGGAATGAGCAGTTCTTC
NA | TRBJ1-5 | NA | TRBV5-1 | CATANQPQHF | TGCGCCACCGCGAATCAGCCCCAGCATTTT
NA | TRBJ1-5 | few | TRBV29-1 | CSVGPGGLGQPQHF | TGCAGCGTTGGTCCCGGGGGCCTGGGTCAGCCCCAGCATTTT
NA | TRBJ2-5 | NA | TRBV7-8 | CASSPRGGALRETQYF | TGTGCCAGCAGCCCCAGGGGGGGCGCGCTGCGAGAGACCCAGTACTTC
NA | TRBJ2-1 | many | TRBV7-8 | CASTPLRATREQFF | TGTGCCAGCACTCCCCTAAGGGCGACTAGAGAGCAGTTCTTC
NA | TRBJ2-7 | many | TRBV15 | CATSIWGGDEQYF | TGTGCCACCAGCATCTGGGGGGGCGACGAGCAGTACTTC
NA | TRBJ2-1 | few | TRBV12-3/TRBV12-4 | CASGGGLDWNEQFF | TGTGCCAGCGGTGGGGGTCTCGATTGGAATGAGCAGTTCTTC
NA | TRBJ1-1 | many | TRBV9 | CASSVAARTGSEAFF | TGTGCCAGCAGCGTAGCAGCCCGCACGGGCTCTGAAGCTTTCTTT
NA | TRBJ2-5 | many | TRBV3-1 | CASSQDFIMNSKETQYF | TGTGCCAGCAGCCAAGACTTTATTATGAATTCCAAAGAGACCCAGTACTTC
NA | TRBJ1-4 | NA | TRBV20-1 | CSARRGVGEKLFF | TGCAGTGCTAGGAGAGGGGTGGGAGAAAAACTGTTTTTT
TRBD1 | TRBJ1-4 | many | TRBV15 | CATSRQGQPNEKLFF | TGTGCCACCAGCAGGCAGGGACAGCCTAATGAAAAACTGTTTTTT
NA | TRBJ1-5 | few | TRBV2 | CASSEQGNQPQHF | TGTGCCAGCAGTGAACAGGGGAATCAGCCCCAGCATTTT
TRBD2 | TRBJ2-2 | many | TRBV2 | CASRSLAGLTGELFF | TGTGCCAGCAGATCATTAGCGGGGCTCACCGGGGAGCTGTTTTTT
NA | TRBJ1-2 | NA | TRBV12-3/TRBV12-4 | CASSHRGGFWGYTF | TGTGCCAGCAGCCACCGGGGAGGGTTCTGGGGCTACACCTTC
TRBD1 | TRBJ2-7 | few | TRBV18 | CASSSNTGGSEQYF | TGTGCCAGCTCATCTAATACAGGGGGCAGCGAGCAGTACTTC
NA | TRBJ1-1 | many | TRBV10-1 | CASSEERRGASEAFF | TGCGCCAGCAGTGAGGAACGACGGGGGGCCTCTGAAGCTTTCTTT
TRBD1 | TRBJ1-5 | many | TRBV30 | CAWSVNRGYSNQPQHF | TGTGCCTGGAGTGTAAACAGGGGCTATAGCAATCAGCCCCAGCATTTT
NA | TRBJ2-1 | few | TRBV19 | CASSIDRWAAQLAGDEQFF | TGTGCCAGTAGTATAGATCGCTGGGCGGCACAACTAGCCGGCGATGAGCAGTTCTTC
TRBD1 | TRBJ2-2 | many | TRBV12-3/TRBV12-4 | CASGTGGTGELFF | TGTGCCAGTGGGACAGGGGGCACCGGGGAGCTGTTTTTT